This is a list of T cell receptor beta chains from one sample in a study of blood T cell repertoires in COVID-19. Repertoires were generated with immunoSEQ multiplex PCR, while TCRdb's copy carries only in-frame clones and drops some. The profile shows 130,000 to 150,000 clones, roughly 80% of them singletons. Input material: peripheral blood. These receptors came from a man in his 70s who had recovered from COVID-19. Both conserved end residues are trimmed from each CDR3. Each record gives: V gene, CDR3 length, J gene, CDR3 protein.

TRBV27	12	TRBJ2-7	ASSSGTQGIEQY
TRBV11-2	11	TRBJ2-5	ASTGTRKETQY
TRBV9	13	TRBJ2-7	ASSVGVRDMNEQY
TRBV27	13	TRBJ2-3	ASSSREGSTDTQY
TRBV18	13	TRBJ2-1	ASSPPSLAYNEQF
TRBV11-2	17	TRBJ2-2	ASSLGRREVASNTGELF
TRBV5-4	13	TRBJ2-1	ASSLSSGTYNEQF
TRBV19	11	TRBJ1-2	ASSIDPNYGYT
TRBV9	13	TRBJ1-5	ASSSGQGSNQPQH
TRBV5-1	11	TRBJ2-7	ASSSGQGGEQY
TRBV15	13	TRBJ1-6	ATSRDGQPNSPLH
TRBV6-5	10	TRBJ2-7	ATEQGSHEQY
TRBV21-1	13	TRBJ2-5	ASSNSGQGQETQY
TRBV2	13	TRBJ2-5	ASSRTGRAQETQY
TRBV5-6	12	TRBJ2-7	ASSFGEGPYEQY
TRBV6-5	13	TRBJ2-7	ASSYSRTGAYEQY
TRBV7-3	12	TRBJ2-7	ASNPTGLPYEQY
TRBV4-1	11	TRBJ2-7	ASSQDGSYEQY